Below are 3 T cell receptor beta chains sequenced from a single sample in a study of regulatory T cells in long-lasting Graves disease. Time point described: newly diagnosed GD, antithyroid drugs for less than 3 months. The TCR library used RNA extracted from PBMCs. Building the TCR beta libraries relied on iRepertoire HTBI primers, and CDR3 regions underwent Arm-PCR. Via MiXCR, TCRdb re-called the multiplex PCR reads, giving one row per CDR3 protein. The sample yields hundreds of thousands of distinct CDR3 sequences, roughly 15% seen once. The data also belong to a second study, concerning T cells in Graves' hyperthyroidism and ophthalmopathy.

Source: peripheral blood mononuclear cells (PBMCs), taken at new diagnosis, from a patient treated with antithyroid drugs. The receptor set was obtained from a woman aged 25 to 39 with Graves disease.

In this sample, this clonotype turned up many times. The chain joins TRBV20-1 to TRBJ2-5; TRBD1 might be the D (6 bases). The V end was cut by 2 bases, the J end by 4 bases, with 14 bases between. Germline assignment: CDR1 DFQATT and CDR2 SNEGSKA (reference sequence). There are 14 residues in the CDR3. CDR3 region: CSARNYRARETQYF. CDR3 coding DNA: TGCAGTGCTAGAAACTACAGGGCGAGAGAGACCCAGTACTTC.

In its sample, this clonotype was seen many times. The chain is built from TRBV28 and TRBJ2-5; 9 bases are a match to TRBD2. This CDR3 is 13 amino acids long. V trimming: 8 bases; J trimming: 5 bases; junction bases outside the gene matches: 6. Germline CDR1 MDHEN, CDR2 SYDVKM. CDR3 loop: CASLAGAMETQYF. As DNA, the CDR3 is TGTGCCAGCTTAGCGGGAGCTATGGAGACCCAGTACTTC. Using reference TRBV28 and TRBJ2-5 for the parts outside the CDR3, the full variable domain is DVKVTQSSRYLVKRTGEKVFLECVQDMDHENMFWYRQDPGLGLRLIYFSYDVKMKEKGDIPEGYSVSREKKERFSLILESASTNQTSMYLCASLAGAMETQYFGPGTRLLVL.

The rearrangement links TRBV2 to TRBJ2-3; the D gene is possibly TRBD2 (5 bases). Germline assignment: CDR1 SNHLY and CDR2 FYNNEI. The CDR3 runs to 16 residues. Trimming pared 1 base from V and 1 base from J, leaving 12 bases between. CDR3 in DNA: TGTGCCAGCAGTGAAGGATTAGCGTCGGGCACAGATACGCAGTATTTT. The encoded protein is CASSEGLASGTDTQYF.